Described below is a single T cell receptor beta chain sequence and its context. Its antigen is currently unknown. This CDR3 region has 14 residues. Germline CDR1 and CDR2: DFQATT and SNEGSKA (reference sequence). V dropped 0 bases and J dropped 0 bases, with 8 bases sitting between them. This record belongs to a study of post-analysis software for immune sequencing data. Findings of the study overall: Controls showed lower frequencies than patients for a handful of TRBV segments, and TRBV5-6, TRBV5-1 and TRBV20-1 were among these. Samples from one preparation batch, clustered by F measure, grouped strongly together.

TCR beta libraries were prepared from cDNA with unique molecular identifiers. TCRdb reprocessed the PCR reads with MiXCR, giving one entry per CDR3 protein. The repertoire holds roughly 870,000 distinct CDR3 sequences, with approximately 50% as singletons. This TCR was sampled from a girl between 10 and 17 years old with multiple sclerosis. The sequencing input was blood. The chain combines TRBV20-1 with TRBJ1-1; D gene unclear. The CDR3 DNA follows: TGCAGTGCTAGAGATAAGGCAGTGAACACTGAAGCTTTCTTT. Translation gives CSARDKAVNTEAFF.